This T cell receptor beta chain was captured in a study of beta chain features in type 1 diabetes. The authors reverse transcribed all of the isolated RNA, so sequencing captured expressed TCRB transcripts. Measured with immunoSEQ multiplex PCR; TCRdb has only the in-frame clones, and not every one. The sample lists a few hundred thousand clones; around a tenth were seen once. This CDR3 spans 14 amino acids. CDR1 and CDR2 from the germline V gene are SGHNT and YENEEA. V was pared by 2 bases and J by 7 bases, with 12 bases between. Isolation of CD4+ naive, central memory, regulatory and stem cell-like memory cells was achieved by sorting via CD45RO/CCR7/CD25/CD127/CD95/CD27. Note on this clone: Its target is unknown.

Notes on the study in general: Within each of all four CD4+ subsets, Type 1 diabetes patients had TCRB CDR3s that were moderately but significantly shorter. TCRB rearrangement may or may not be influenced by HLA type; here this remained unresolved. Possibly, sequencing cDNA over-represented cells that had high TCR expression levels. More deletions and fewer insertions at VDJ junctions were seen in type 1 diabetes patients.

Sequenced: central memory CD4+ T cells from blood. This receptor was taken from a young man with type 1 diabetes. The chain employs TRBV11-3 and TRBJ1-5, with a tentative D call TRBD1 (6 bases). The CDR3 DNA reads as TGTGCCAGCAGCTTATTCAGGGGAGGGCAGCCCCAGCATTTT. Translation: CASSLFRGGQPQHF.